The 26 T cell receptor beta chains below come from one sample, sequenced in a study of beta chain features in type 1 diabetes. Notes on the study in general: When Type 1 diabetes patients were examined, their TCRB CDR3s proved moderately but significantly shorter in all four CD4+ subsets.

Their antigen targets remain unknown. As every portion of the isolated RNA was reverse transcribed, the sequencing read expressed TCRB transcripts. Repertoires were generated with immunoSEQ multiplex PCR, while TCRdb's copy carries only in-frame clones and drops some. The sample lists approximately 730,000 clones, 13% seen once, with less than 0.025% in the top ten. The sequenced sample was naive CD4+ T cells from blood. These receptors came from a young man with type 1 diabetes.

This clone turned up a few times. V and J are TRBV18 and TRBJ2-7; D might be TRBD1 or TRBD2, each matching 6 bases. Germline V gene lookup returns CDR1 KGHSH and CDR2 LQKENI. CDR3 length: 14 amino acids. Trimming pared 6 bases from V and 2 bases from J, leaving 14 bases between. The CDR3 sequence is CASSRTGAAYEQYF. DNA for the CDR3: TGTGCCAGCTCTCGAACGGGGGCGGCCTACGAGCAGTACTTC. Drawing the rest from reference TRBV18 and TRBJ2-7, the complete variable domain is NAGVMQNPRHLVRRRGQEARLRCSPMKGHSHVYWYRQLPEEGLKFMVYLQKENIIDESGMPKERFSAEFPKEGPSILRIQQVVRGDSAAYFCASSRTGAAYEQYFGPGTRLTVT.

This clone was observed a handful of times. Other DNA sequences of this sample code for an identical CDR3. The J gene is TRBJ1-5, the V gene TRBV30; 7 bases are shared with TRBD1. The germline CDR1 and CDR2 sequences are GTSNPN and SVGIG (reference sequence). The ends lost 2 bases at V and 6 bases at J; junction bases unmatched: 4. The CDR3 contains 13 residues. Here the CDR3 DNA reads TGTGCCTGGAGTCCATCAGGGGGTCAGCCCCAGCATTTT. Translated, it gives CAWSPSGGQPQHF.

The chain carries TRBV29-1 and TRBJ1-2; tentative D call: TRBD1 (6 bases). The germline V gene encodes CDR1 SQVTM and CDR2 ANQGSEA. This CDR3 has 17 amino acids. V was trimmed by 2 bases and J by 1 base, leaving 20 bases between them. CDR3 DNA sequence: TGCAGCGTTGAAAGTCCGGGGGCCCCCACTAATAACTATGGCTACACCTTC. Its translation: CSVESPGAPTNNYGYTF.

This clone was seen a few times. This chain uses TRBV18 with TRBJ2-1, with 7 bases identical to TRBD2. This CDR3 is built from 15 residues. Germline V gene data show CDR1 as KGHSH and CDR2 as LQKENI. Trimming took 3 bases from V and 3 from J; bases not matched to a gene: 5. CDR3 in DNA: TGTGCCAGCTCACCGGGGGAGGGGATCTACAATGAGCAGTTCTTC. It specifies CASSPGEGIYNEQFF. Full variable domain (outside the CDR3, taken from reference TRBV18 and TRBJ2-1): NAGVMQNPRHLVRRRGQEARLRCSPMKGHSHVYWYRQLPEEGLKFMVYLQKENIIDESGMPKERFSAEFPKEGPSILRIQQVVRGDSAAYFCASSPGEGIYNEQFFGPGTRLTVL.

The chain joins TRBV9 to TRBJ2-3, with TRBD2 identical over 9 bases. Looked up from germline, CDR1 is SGDLS and CDR2 is YYNGEE. The CDR3 totals 15 residues. V shed 0 bases, J shed 5 bases, and the junction held 4 bases outside the gene matches. The CDR3 DNA reads as TGTGCCAGCAGCGTAGCTAGCGGGGTGGGAGATACGCAGTATTTT. Its protein product is CASSVASGVGDTQYF.

This chain uses TRBV25-1 with TRBJ1-6; D is undetermined. Germline V gene data show CDR1 as MGHDK and CDR2 as SYGVNS. The CDR3 runs 13 residues. Trimming removed 7 bases at V and 9 bases at J, with 13 bases between. The DNA of the CDR3 is TGTGCCAGCACCGGCCAGGACGGTTCACCCCTCCACTTT. Translating gives CASTGQDGSPLHF.

The rearrangement uses TRBV6-1 and TRBJ2-5; 8 bases agree with TRBD1. The trim removed 10 bases at V and 2 bases at J, leaving 6 bases unmatched. Germline CDR1 is MNHNS and CDR2 is SASEGT. The CDR3 is made up of 13 amino acids. The CDR3 loop reads CAIQRDRQETQYF. Written as DNA, the CDR3 is TGTGCCATTCAACGGGACAGGCAAGAGACCCAGTACTTC.

This clone showed up just a few times. This chain uses TRBV7-7 with TRBJ2-7; a weak D match, TRBD1 (5 bases). CDR1 SSHAT and CDR2 FNYEAQ come from the germline V gene (reference sequence). The length of the CDR3 is 15 residues. With 2 bases removed from V and 0 bases from J, the gap between germline ends came to 11 bases. CDR3 nucleotide sequence: TGTGCCAGCAGCTTATCCCCAGGGCCCTCCTACGAGCAGTACTTC. Amino acids: CASSLSPGPSYEQYF.

The CDR3 sequence is CASADSRRSETQYF. Here the CDR3 DNA reads TGCGCCAGTGCGGACAGTCGGAGATCAGAGACCCAGTACTTC. The rearrangement uses TRBV5-1 and TRBJ2-5; possibly TRBD1 for D (6 bases). The CDR3 sequence is 14 residues long. The V end was cut by 8 bases, the J end by 4 bases, with 18 bases between. Per germline, CDR1 SGHRS and CDR2 YFSETQ.

The chain employs TRBV18 and TRBJ2-5; D unresolved. This CDR3 region has 14 residues. Germline V gives CDR1 KGHSH, CDR2 LQKENI. The ends were cut back, 2 bases at V and 0 bases at J, with 7 bases in the middle. The CDR3 is CASSPDLYQETQYF. CDR3 sequence (DNA): TGTGCCAGCTCACCAGACTTGTACCAAGAGACCCAGTACTTC.

The gene calls are TRBV28 and TRBJ1-6; 7 nucleotides agree with TRBD1. Per germline, CDR1 MDHEN and CDR2 SYDVKM. The V segment lost 5 bases and the J segment 7 bases; nucleotides outside the gene matches: 11. The CDR3 totals 16 residues. The CDR3 region is CASSGERGTENSPLHF. CDR3 in DNA: TGTGCCAGCAGTGGCGAACGAGGGACAGAGAATTCACCCCTCCACTTT. Supplemented by reference TRBV28 and TRBJ1-6, the full variable domain reads DVKVTQSSRYLVKRTGEKVFLECVQDMDHENMFWYRQDPGLGLRLIYFSYDVKMKEKGDIPEGYSVSREKKERFSLILESASTNQTSMYLCASSGERGTENSPLHFGNGTRLTVT.

This clone was recorded a few times. The V call is TRBV27, the J call TRBJ2-3; no firm D call. V lost 4 bases and J 5 bases, leaving 10 bases between the germline ends. Germline values: CDR1 MNHEY, CDR2 SMNVEV (reference sequence). The CDR3 length is 13 residues. The CDR3 nucleotides are TGTGCCAGCAGTTCCACCTCGATAGATACGCAGTATTTT. This gives the protein CASSSTSIDTQYF.

This clone was seen only a few times. V and J are TRBV5-4 and TRBJ2-5, with 9 positions matching TRBD1. Germline V lookup: CDR1 SGHNT, CDR2 YYREEE (reference sequence). This CDR3 is 15 amino acids long. Trimming at V came to 4 bases and at J to 4 bases, leaving 8 bases not matched to a gene. This CDR3 is CASSDVQGAGETQYF. CDR3 nucleotides: TGTGCCAGCAGCGACGTACAGGGGGCGGGAGAGACCCAGTACTTC. The full variable domain, with the rest looked up from reference TRBV5-4 and TRBJ2-5, is ETGVTQSPTHLIKTRGQQVTLRCSSQSGHNTVSWYQQALGQGPQFIFQYYREEENGRGNFPPRFSGLQFPNYSSELNVNALELDDSALYLCASSDVQGAGETQYFGPGTRLLVL.

The chain recombines TRBV6-6 with TRBJ1-4; D perhaps matches TRBD1 (5 bases). The CDR3 consists of 14 residues. The germline V gene encodes CDR1 MNHNY and CDR2 SVGAGI (reference sequence). Between the trimmed V and J ends, which lost 2 bases and 3 bases, there was a span of 7 bases. CDR3 in amino acids: CASSYVGANEKLFF. CDR3 bases: TGTGCCAGCAGTTACGTGGGGGCTAATGAAAAACTGTTTTTT.

This clone was counted only a few times. The chain employs TRBV9 and TRBJ1-4; 7 bases are a match to TRBD1. CDR1 is SGDLS, CDR2 YYNGEE, per germline. J gave up 5 bases and V 1 base, and 8 bases lay outside the gene matches. This CDR3 contains 16 residues. For the CDR3, the DNA is TGTGCCAGCAGCGTAACAGGGGACGGGGAGAATGAAAAACTGTTTTTT. This gives the protein CASSVTGDGENEKLFF.

This rearrangement joins TRBV29-1 to TRBJ1-2; D ambiguous. Germline CDR1 reads SQVTM; CDR2 reads ANQGSEA. The CDR3 covers 10 residues. The CDR3 region is CGETDYGYTF. For the CDR3, the DNA is TGCGGTGAGACGGACTATGGCTACACCTTC.

A few counts support this clone. V is TRBV6-5 and J is TRBJ1-1; no firm D call. Germline V gene sequence: CDR1 MNHEY, CDR2 SVGAGI. This CDR3 contains 12 residues. V was cut by 5 bases and J by 8 bases, with 12 bases left in between. The CDR3 loop reads CASSTREREAFF. In DNA form, the CDR3 reads TGTGCCAGCAGTACCCGAGAAAGGGAAGCTTTCTTT.

There are a few counts of this clone. This sequence joins TRBV27 and TRBJ1-2, with D perhaps TRBD1 (6 bases). V was trimmed by 5 bases and J by 3 bases, leaving 16 bases between them. In germline, CDR1 is MNHEY, CDR2 SMNVEV (reference sequence). The CDR3 covers 15 residues. This chain's CDR3 is CASSPVNRDHYGYTF. CDR3 DNA sequence: TGTGCCAGCAGTCCCGTAAACAGGGACCACTATGGCTACACCTTC.

This clone was recorded only once. The V gene is TRBV4-1, the J gene TRBJ1-5, with 7 positions matching TRBD1. After removal of 0 bases from V and 6 bases from J, the junction contained 5 bases not matched to a gene. The CDR3 loop spans 15 amino acids. Germline CDR1 is MGHRA and CDR2 is YSYEKL. The CDR3 sequence is CASSQDQGVSQPQHF. CDR3 in DNA: TGCGCCAGCAGCCAAGATCAGGGGGTAAGTCAGCCCCAGCATTTT.

The gene calls are TRBV5-1 and TRBJ2-7, with D possibly TRBD1 on 6 matching bases. Germline loops: CDR1 SGHRS, CDR2 YFSETQ. This CDR3 comprises 14 residues. The V gene lost 7 bases and the J gene lost 3 bases, with 17 bases spanning the gap. The CDR3 DNA reads as TGCGCCAGCCGCCGGGAAACAGGGTACTACGAGCAGTACTTC. Translation gives CASRRETGYYEQYF.

Of note for this clone: Other DNA sequences of this sample code for an identical CDR3. The chain carries TRBV9 and TRBJ2-5; TRBD2 agrees at 12 bases. The germline gives CDR1 SGDLS, CDR2 YYNGEE. CDR3 size: 15 residues. With V trimmed by 4 bases and J by 5 bases, 6 bases remained unmatched. The CDR3 region has the DNA TGTGCCAGCAGCCCGGGACTAGCGGGCGGGGAGACCCAGTACTTC. Translation: CASSPGLAGGETQYF.

This clone has more than one count but fewer than ten. The same CDR3 also results from other DNA sequences found in this sample. This chain uses TRBV30 with TRBJ2-7, with D perhaps TRBD1 (5 bases). Trimming removed 1 base at V and 5 bases at J, with 6 bases between. The CDR3 spans 11 residues. The germline CDR1 and CDR2 sequences are GTSNPN and SVGIG (reference sequence). DNA for the CDR3: TGTGCCTGGAGTGCAGGGAACGAGCAGTACTTC. Amino acid sequence: CAWSAGNEQYF.

V gene TRBV30 combines with J gene TRBJ1-5; possibly TRBD1 for D (5 bases). This CDR3 comprises 14 residues. Germline V lookup: CDR1 GTSNPN, CDR2 SVGIG (reference sequence). V lost 0 bases, J lost 7 bases, and 13 bases lay in between. CDR3 in DNA: TGTGCCTGGAGTGTAGGGGTAGAGGGGCAGCCCCAGCATTTT. Its protein product is CAWSVGVEGQPQHF.

In this sample, this clone turned up a few times. The chain is built from TRBV7-6 and TRBJ1-5; 9 bases map to TRBD1. The CDR3 runs to 16 residues. Unmatched junction bases numbered 7, after V lost 1 base and J lost 6 bases. Per germline, CDR1 SGHVS and CDR2 FNYEAQ. CDR3 amino acids: CASSLGGQGEGQPQHF. The CDR3 coding sequence is TGTGCCAGCAGCTTAGGGGGACAGGGTGAGGGTCAGCCCCAGCATTTT.

This sequence joins TRBV11-2 and TRBJ1-1; D is unresolved. There are 14 residues in the CDR3. Trimming took 3 bases from V and 4 from J, leaving 12 bases between them. Germline V gives CDR1 SGHAT, CDR2 FQNNGV. The CDR3 is CASSLWGMGTEAFF. The CDR3 coding sequence is TGTGCCAGCAGCTTGTGGGGAATGGGCACTGAAGCTTTCTTT.

The chain joins TRBV4-1 to TRBJ1-2, with 9 bases matching TRBD1. J gave up 2 bases and V 6 bases, and 4 bases lay outside the gene matches. Germline CDR1 MGHRA, CDR2 YSYEKL. The CDR3 spans 14 residues. The CDR3 sequence is CASRRTGDNYGYTF. The CDR3 coding sequence is TGCGCCAGCAGGCGGACAGGGGACAACTATGGCTACACCTTC.